The text below deals with one T cell receptor (beta chain). Its antigen is not known. This sample's TCRbeta library carried unique molecular identifier barcodes. TCRdb recomputed calls from the PCR reads with MiXCR, one row per CDR3 protein. Of 300,000 or so distinct CDR3 sequences listed, approximately 23% are singletons. This sample is part of a study of T-cell reconstitution after alpha-beta-depleted transplantation in children. Trimming took 3 bases from V and 5 from J, leaving 4 bases between them. The germline gives CDR1 SQVTM, CDR2 ANQGSEA. CDR3 length: 11 residues. Study-wide results and limits: Roughly two months post-transplant, alpha-beta T cells reportedly originated from several hundred graft clones that had expanded.

The receptor was derived from a male patient aged 10 to 17 who had a stem cell transplant for acute lymphoblastic leukemia, so the T cells may come from the graft donor. The chain uses TRBV29-1 and TRBJ2-2, with no clear D. The starting material was PBMCs, mostly from graft donor cells, obtained 180 days after TCRalphabeta/CD19-depleted stem cell transplant. The DNA for the CDR3 is TGCAGCGTTGAGCAGACCGGGGAGCTGTTTTTT. Translated, it gives CSVEQTGELFF.